The T cell receptor beta chain described here comes from a study of blood T cell repertoires in COVID-19. Study overall: PBMCs, B-cell-depleted T cells, or T cells were the source of the cDNA or gDNA that made up the material.

Trimming stripped 1 base from V and 1 base from J, with 7 bases between. Germline CDR1 SGHAT, CDR2 FQNNGV. This CDR3 is built from 14 residues. As handled by the study authors: For nucleated cells, counts were estimated from reference gene primer amplification. This table comes from immunoSEQ multiplex PCR, and its TCRdb copy is limited to in-frame clones, with some not included. The V and J calls and clone size come from that table; D and trimming were worked out from the DNA. The sample includes 70,000 to 90,000 clones, 88% of them seen just once. The chain recombines TRBV11-2 with TRBJ1-1; D ambiguous. This clonotype was sampled from a man aged 45-65 years with acute or convalescent COVID-19. Sequencing used peripheral blood. In DNA form, the CDR3 reads TGTGCCAGCAGCTTAGTGGCCAGGAACACTGAAGCTTTCTTT. Translated, it gives CASSLVARNTEAFF.